This T cell receptor (beta chain) is from a study of blood T cell repertoires in COVID-19. In the study overall: Specimens from acute and convalescent COVID-19 originated in the United States, Italy and Spain. Sample material is recorded as cDNA or gDNA derived from T cells, B-cell-depleted T cells, or PBMCs.

Produced via immunoSEQ multiplex PCR; TCRdb's table is partial and in-frame only. In the table there are 350,000 to 450,000 clones, around four fifths of which are singletons. This CDR3 comprises 15 residues. Trimming took 2 bases from V and 6 from J, leaving 19 bases between them. Looked up from germline, CDR1 is GTSNPN and CDR2 is SVGIG (reference sequence). Individuals drawn from approximately 26 US areas were about 18 to 90 years old. Cohort 3 donors counted as recovered after two negative PCRs, clearance, or resolved symptoms. This TCR was recovered from a woman aged 50 to 60 who had recovered from COVID-19. The chain combines TRBV30 with TRBJ1-1; tentative D call: TRBD1 (5 bases). The sample consisted of PBMCs or T cells enriched from blood (not recorded which). CDR3 bases: TGTGCCTGGAGTCCTGCGGGGCAGGGCGGACCTGAAGCTTTCTTT. This codes for CAWSPAGQGGPEAFF.